The entry below gives a single T cell receptor (beta chain) sequence along with its context. Its antigen is undetermined. These data are taken from a study of T cells in localized non-small cell lung cancer. General study results and limits: One tumor region alone was sequenced, and heterogeneity therefore remains possible. Out of the top 100 tumor clones, a median roughly 52 were seen in adjacent lung. The greatest T cell clonality was found in uninvolved adjacent lung (higher than in tumor).

With 6 bases removed from V and 4 bases from J, the gap between germline ends came to 13 bases. The CDR3 extends over 14 amino acids. Germline CDR1 is MNHGY and CDR2 is SAAAGT. Assay: immunoSEQ multiplex PCR; the TCRdb copy retains only in-frame clones and omits some. The sample contains 2,500 to 3,000 clones, about 25% of which appear only once. Sequencing was performed on normal lung tissue next to the tumor, taken before any cancer treatment. The chain recombines TRBV6-8 with TRBJ1-5, with a weak D call TRBD1 (5 bases). The sequence came from a male donor older than 55 with stage II lung adenocarcinoma. The CDR3 reads CASREGTSNQPQHF. The CDR3 nucleotides read TGTGCCAGCAGGGAAGGGACGTCAAATCAGCCCCAGCATTTT.